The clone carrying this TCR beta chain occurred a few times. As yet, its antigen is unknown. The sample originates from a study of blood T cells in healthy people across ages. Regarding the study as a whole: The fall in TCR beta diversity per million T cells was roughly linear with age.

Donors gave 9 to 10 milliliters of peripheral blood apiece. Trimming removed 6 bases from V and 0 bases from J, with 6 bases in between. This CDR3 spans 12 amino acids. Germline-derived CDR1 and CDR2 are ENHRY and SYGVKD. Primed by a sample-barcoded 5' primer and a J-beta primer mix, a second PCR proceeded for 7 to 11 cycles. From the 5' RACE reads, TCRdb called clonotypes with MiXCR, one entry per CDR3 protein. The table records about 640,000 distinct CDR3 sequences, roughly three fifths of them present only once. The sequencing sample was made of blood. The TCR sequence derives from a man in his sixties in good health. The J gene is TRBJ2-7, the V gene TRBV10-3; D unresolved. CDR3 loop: CAIRADSYEQYF. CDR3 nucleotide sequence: TGTGCCATCAGGGCAGACTCCTACGAGCAGTACTTC.